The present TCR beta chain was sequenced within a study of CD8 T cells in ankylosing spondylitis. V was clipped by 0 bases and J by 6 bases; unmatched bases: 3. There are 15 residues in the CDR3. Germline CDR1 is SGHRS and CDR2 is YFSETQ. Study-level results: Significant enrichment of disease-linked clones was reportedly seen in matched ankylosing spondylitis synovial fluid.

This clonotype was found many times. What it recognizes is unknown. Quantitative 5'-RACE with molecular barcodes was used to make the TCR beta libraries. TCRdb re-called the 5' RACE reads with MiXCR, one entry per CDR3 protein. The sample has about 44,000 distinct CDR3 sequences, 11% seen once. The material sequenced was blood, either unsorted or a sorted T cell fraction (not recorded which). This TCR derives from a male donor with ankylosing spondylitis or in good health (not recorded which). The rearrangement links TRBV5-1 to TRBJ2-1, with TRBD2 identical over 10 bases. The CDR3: CASSLERGGLNEQFF. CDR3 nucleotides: TGCGCCAGCAGCTTGGAGCGGGGGGGCCTCAATGAGCAGTTCTTC. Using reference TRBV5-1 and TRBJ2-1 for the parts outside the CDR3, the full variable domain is KAGVTQTPRYLIKTRGQQVTLSCSPISGHRSVSWYQQTPGQGLQFLFEYFSETQRNKGNFPGRFSGRQFSNSRSEMNVSTLELGDSALYLCASSLERGGLNEQFFGPGTRLTVL.